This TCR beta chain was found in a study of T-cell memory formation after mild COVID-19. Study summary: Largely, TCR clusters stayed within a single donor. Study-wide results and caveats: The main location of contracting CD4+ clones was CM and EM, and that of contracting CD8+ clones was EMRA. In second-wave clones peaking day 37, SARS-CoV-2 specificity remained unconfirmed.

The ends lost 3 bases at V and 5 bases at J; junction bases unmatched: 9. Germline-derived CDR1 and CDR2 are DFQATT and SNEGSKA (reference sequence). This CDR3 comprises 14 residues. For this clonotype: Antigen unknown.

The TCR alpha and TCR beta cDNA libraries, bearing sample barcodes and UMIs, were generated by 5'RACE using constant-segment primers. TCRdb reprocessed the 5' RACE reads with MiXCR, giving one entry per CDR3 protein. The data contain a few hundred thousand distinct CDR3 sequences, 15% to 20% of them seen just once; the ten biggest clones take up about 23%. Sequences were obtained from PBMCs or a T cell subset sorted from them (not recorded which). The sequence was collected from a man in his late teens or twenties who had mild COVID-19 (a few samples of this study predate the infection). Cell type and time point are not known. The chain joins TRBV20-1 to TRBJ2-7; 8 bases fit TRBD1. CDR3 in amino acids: CSARLRGPLDEQYF. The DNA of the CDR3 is TGCAGTGCTAGGCTCAGGGGGCCTCTGGACGAGCAGTACTTC.